The 9 T cell receptor beta chains reported below all come from one sample, sequenced in a study of tumor-infiltrating lymphocytes in localized non-small cell lung cancer. Sequencing used immunoSEQ multiplex PCR; TCRdb keeps in-frame clones, though not all of them. The sample has over 15,000 clones; approximately 70% are singletons. Specimen: lung tumor tissue. These TCRs come from a human donor with non-small cell lung cancer.

V and J are TRBV5-4 and TRBJ2-1, with 8 bases fitting TRBD2. Germline V gives CDR1 SGHNT, CDR2 YYREEE (reference sequence). This CDR3 is 18 amino acids long. Trimming cost V 0 bases and J 8 bases; bases outside gene matches: 16. CDR3 region: CASSLVGSPGLVSDEQFF. In DNA, the CDR3 is TGTGCCAGCAGCTTGGTTGGCTCGCCGGGACTAGTCTCAGATGAGCAGTTCTTC.

The V gene is TRBV19, the J gene TRBJ1-2; 8 nucleotides line up with TRBD1. J lost 8 bases, V lost 5 bases, and 16 bases had no gene match. The CDR3 runs 16 residues. CDR1 and CDR2 from the germline V gene are LNHDA and SQIVND (reference sequence). In DNA, the CDR3 is TGTGCCAGTAGTCGTCGGTCCGGACAGGGAGGGAAAGGCTACACCTTC. Protein product: CASSRRSGQGGKGYTF.

The chain joins TRBV6-4 to TRBJ1-4, with a possible D match to TRBD1 (6 bases). This CDR3 has 15 amino acids. Germline V CDR1 and CDR2: MRHNA, SNTAGT. V lost 2 bases and J lost 7, with 14 bases in between. This CDR3 is CASSDKWGASEKLFF. For the CDR3, the DNA is TGTGCCAGCAGTGACAAGTGGGGGGCCAGTGAAAAACTGTTTTTT.

V is TRBV28 and J is TRBJ2-1; possibly TRBD1 or TRBD2 for D (5 bases each). Germline V CDR1 and CDR2: MDHEN, SYDVKM. The CDR3 spans 11 residues. The V gene lost 5 bases and the J gene lost 11 bases, with 10 bases spanning the gap. The CDR3 is CASSLGTQQFF. The CDR3 DNA is TGTGCCAGCAGTCTCGGGACGCAGCAGTTCTTC.

Only one count was recorded for this clone. The chain recombines TRBV18 with TRBJ2-7, with 14 positions matching TRBD2. The CDR3 is made up of 15 amino acids. V shed 6 bases and J 6 bases; nucleotides not matched to a gene: 7. Per the germline V gene, CDR1 is KGHSH and CDR2 is LQKENI. CDR3 sequence: CASSQGTSGSIEQYF. In nucleotides, the CDR3 is TGTGCCAGCTCCCAGGGGACTAGCGGGAGTATCGAGCAGTACTTC.

V and J are TRBV6-5 and TRBJ2-6; the D is unclear. Trimming pared 4 bases from V and 4 bases from J, leaving 14 bases between. The germline CDR1 and CDR2 sequences are MNHEY and SVGAGI. The CDR3 is 16 amino acids. In DNA, the CDR3 is TGTGCCAGCAGTTTCCGATTCGAGACCGGGGCCAACGTCCTGACTTTC. Translation gives CASSFRFETGANVLTF.

This clone was seen a handful of times. This rearrangement joins TRBV28 to TRBJ1-2, with no clear D. The germline V and J ends were trimmed by 9 bases and 2 bases, with 16 bases remaining between them. This CDR3 is 14 amino acids long. CDR1 MDHEN and CDR2 SYDVKM come from the germline V gene. The CDR3 DNA follows: TGTGCCAGTCGAGGACCCGGAGGAAACTATGGCTACACCTTC. Protein sequence: CASRGPGGNYGYTF.

The chain is built from TRBV11-2 and TRBJ1-6, with D perhaps TRBD1 (5 bases). The CDR3 is made up of 15 amino acids. The V end lost 1 base, the J end lost 7 bases, and 11 bases lay between the germline ends. Germline V gives CDR1 SGHAT, CDR2 FQNNGV. For the CDR3, the DNA is TGTGCCAGCAGCTTAGCGGGGGTTAACAATTCACCCCTCCACTTT. Amino acid sequence: CASSLAGVNNSPLHF.

The gene calls are TRBV7-2 and TRBJ2-2; weak D call: TRBD1 (6 bases). CDR1 and CDR2 from the germline V gene are SGHTA and FQGNSA. The germline V and J ends were trimmed by 5 bases and 5 bases, with 18 bases remaining between them. CDR3 length equals 16 residues. The CDR3 here is CASSQGSGTRTGELFF. CDR3 nucleotide sequence: TGTGCCAGCAGCCAGGGGTCGGGGACCAGAACCGGGGAGCTGTTTTTT.